Each of the 20 T cell receptor beta chains below was sequenced from the same sample in a study of T cell changes during pregnancy in multiple sclerosis. The data were produced by immunoSEQ multiplex PCR, yet TCRdb's version contains in-frame clones alone and is incomplete. The sample comprises about 85,000 clones, more than 85% of which are singletons, and approximately 2.5% rests with the top ten. Sequences were derived from peripheral blood, sampled in the first trimester of pregnancy. Receptors originate from a female donor with multiple sclerosis, enrolled in a pregnancy study.

The chain joins TRBV4-3 to TRBJ1-3; D is uncertain. Trimming took 1 base from V and 7 from J, leaving 8 bases between them. The germline V gene encodes CDR1 LGHNA and CDR2 YSLEER. The CDR3 covers 13 residues. CDR3 residues: CASSQVGRNTIYF. The CDR3 DNA sequence: TGCGCCAGCAGCCAAGTCGGTCGGAACACCATATATTTT.

The V and J genes are TRBV25-1 and TRBJ1-6; D gene uncertain. Trimming stripped 2 bases from V and 5 bases from J, with 7 bases between. The CDR3 sequence is 14 residues long. CDR1 is MGHDK, CDR2 SYGVNS, per germline. The DNA for the CDR3 is TGTGCCAGCAGTGAAACGGGGAATAATTCACCCCTCCACTTT. Protein product: CASSETGNNSPLHF.

The chain is built from TRBV9 and TRBJ2-7, with TRBD1 as a possible D gene (6 bases). The ends were cut back, 3 bases at V and 3 bases at J, with 13 bases in the middle. The CDR3 is 14 residues long. The germline V gene encodes CDR1 SGDLS and CDR2 YYNGEE. CDR3 sequence (DNA): TGTGCCAGCAGCGCCACCGGGACAAGCTACGAGCAGTACTTC. This gives the protein CASSATGTSYEQYF. The variable domain in full, with the rest retrieved from reference TRBV9 and TRBJ2-7, is DSGVTQTPKHLITATGQRVTLRCSPRSGDLSVYWYQQSLDQGLQFLIQYYNGEERAKGNILERFSAQQFPDLHSELNLSSLELGDSALYFCASSATGTSYEQYFGPGTRLTVT.

This clone has only one observation. The V gene is TRBV6-5, the J gene TRBJ1-6, with D perhaps matching TRBD1 (6 bases). Trimming stripped 0 bases from V and 8 bases from J, with 11 bases between. Germline values: CDR1 MNHEY, CDR2 SVGAGI. The CDR3 sequence is 15 residues long. The CDR3 region is CASSYSGRGHSPLHF. In DNA, the CDR3 is TGTGCCAGCAGTTACTCAGGCAGGGGACATTCACCCCTCCACTTT.

The V call is TRBV5-1, the J call TRBJ1-1; D may be TRBD1 (5 bases). The CDR3 totals 14 residues. Germline V gene data show CDR1 as SGHRS and CDR2 as YFSETQ. Between the trimmed V and J ends, which lost 4 bases and 4 bases, there was a span of 14 bases. CDR3 nucleotide sequence: TGCGCCAGCAGCCACTGGGGGGGGACCACTGAAGCTTTCTTT. Residues: CASSHWGGTTEAFF. The full variable domain, rest sourced from reference TRBV5-1 and TRBJ1-1, is KAGVTQTPRYLIKTRGQQVTLSCSPISGHRSVSWYQQTPGQGLQFLFEYFSETQRNKGNFPGRFSGRQFSNSRSEMNVSTLELGDSALYLCASSHWGGTTEAFFGQGTRLTVV.

This chain uses TRBV5-4 with TRBJ2-7; D is unclear. This CDR3 contains 13 residues. CDR1 SGHNT and CDR2 YYREEE come from the germline V gene (reference sequence). V was shortened by 0 bases and J by 2 bases, with 6 bases between the two germline ends. The CDR3 nucleotides are TGTGCCAGCAGCTTGGCAGGAACCTACGAGCAGTACTTC. Protein: CASSLAGTYEQYF.

The chain employs TRBV7-6 and TRBJ1-4; D perhaps matches TRBD1 (5 bases). Deletions cut 2 bases from V and 3 bases from J, with 10 bases between. The CDR3 sequence is 15 residues long. Germline V CDR1 and CDR2: SGHVS, FNYEAQ. The DNA of the CDR3 is TGTGCCAGCAGCTTAACGGGGGTTCCTAATGAAAAACTGTTTTTT. Protein product: CASSLTGVPNEKLFF.

The CDR3 DNA is TGTGCCAGCAGCTTACCGAGCAACACCGGGGAGCTGTTTTTT. Amino acid sequence: CASSLPSNTGELFF. The chain combines TRBV13 with TRBJ2-2, with D uncertain. Trimming took off 2 bases at V and 2 bases at J, with 6 bases between the two ends. The CDR3 consists of 14 residues. The germline CDR1 and CDR2 sequences are PRHDT and FYEKMQ (reference sequence).

The J gene is TRBJ1-4, the V gene TRBV10-3; 7 bases agree with TRBD1. Germline V gene data show CDR1 as ENHRY and CDR2 as SYGVKD. The CDR3 covers 12 residues. V was clipped by 10 bases and J by 4 bases; unmatched bases: 3. CDR3 amino acids: CATGTVNEKLFF. CDR3 in DNA: TGTGCCACCGGGACAGTTAATGAAAAACTGTTTTTT.

V is TRBV19 and J is TRBJ1-2, with D perhaps TRBD1 (5 bases). The CDR3 extends over 13 amino acids. Germline V lookup: CDR1 LNHDA, CDR2 SQIVND (reference sequence). Between the trimmed V and J ends, which lost 6 bases and 6 bases, there was a span of 14 bases. CDR3 in amino acids: CASRPQDRDGYTF. In nucleotides, the CDR3 is TGTGCCAGTAGACCACAGGACCGGGATGGCTACACCTTC.

The chain has TRBV19 and TRBJ2-1; 7 nucleotides match TRBD1. Trimming cost V 2 bases and J 9 bases; bases outside gene matches: 10. CDR1 LNHDA and CDR2 SQIVND come from the germline V gene (reference sequence). The CDR3 consists of 15 residues. The CDR3 coding sequence is TGTGCCAGTAGTATACAGGGGGTGGTTAACAGTGAGCAGTTCTTC. It specifies CASSIQGVVNSEQFF. The full variable domain, with the rest looked up from reference TRBV19 and TRBJ2-1, is DGGITQSPKYLFRKEGQNVTLSCEQNLNHDAMYWYRQDPGQGLRLIYYSQIVNDFQKGDIAEGYSVSREKKESFPLTVTSAQKNPTAFYLCASSIQGVVNSEQFFGPGTRLTVL.

V is TRBV5-1 and J is TRBJ2-7; 11 bases line up with TRBD1. V was pared by 4 bases and J by 4 bases, with 7 bases of the junction left unmatched. Per germline, CDR1 SGHRS and CDR2 YFSETQ. CDR3 length: 15 amino acids. CDR3 DNA sequence: TGCGCCAGCAGCGTTGGACAGGGGGCTACGTACGAGCAGTACTTC. Encoded protein: CASSVGQGATYEQYF.

The genes are TRBV5-1 and TRBJ2-1; D might be TRBD1 (6 bases). With 6 bases removed from V and 5 bases from J, the gap between germline ends came to 6 bases. CDR1 is SGHRS and CDR2 is YFSETQ in the germline V gene. The CDR3 spans 11 residues. The CDR3 reads CASTGDNEQFF. The CDR3 DNA is TGCGCCAGCACAGGGGACAATGAGCAGTTCTTC. Combining the CDR3 with reference TRBV5-1 and TRBJ2-1 gives the whole variable domain KAGVTQTPRYLIKTRGQQVTLSCSPISGHRSVSWYQQTPGQGLQFLFEYFSETQRNKGNFPGRFSGRQFSNSRSEMNVSTLELGDSALYLCASTGDNEQFFGPGTRLTVL.

This chain links TRBV7-9 with TRBJ2-7; D not certain. Germline V gene data show CDR1 as SEHNR and CDR2 as FQNEAQ (reference sequence). V was clipped by 2 bases and J by 4 bases, with 6 bases between them. The CDR3 has 12 amino acids. This CDR3 reads CASSLQAYEQYF. CDR3 DNA sequence: TGTGCCAGCAGCTTACAGGCTTACGAGCAGTACTTC. Full variable domain (missing parts from reference TRBV7-9 and TRBJ2-7): DTGVSQNPRHKITKRGQNVTFRCDPISEHNRLYWYRQTLGQGPEFLTYFQNEAQLEKSRLLSDRFSAERPKGSFSTLEIQRTEQGDSAMYLCASSLQAYEQYFGPGTRLTVT.

This chain joins TRBV11-1 and TRBJ2-1, with 9 bases lining up with TRBD1. V shed 2 bases and J 8 bases; nucleotides not matched to a gene: 10. The CDR3 totals 16 residues. The germline gives CDR1 SGHAT, CDR2 FQDESV (reference sequence). The CDR3 bases are TGTGCCAGCAGCTTATTTGGGACAGGGTCTTATTATGAGCAGTTCTTC. The encoded protein is CASSLFGTGSYYEQFF.

The gene calls are TRBV27 and TRBJ2-5, with TRBD1 as a possible D gene (6 bases). The CDR3 runs to 15 residues. Germline V CDR1 and CDR2: MNHEY, SMNVEV (reference sequence). Trimming took off 1 base at V and 5 bases at J, with 14 bases between the two ends. The CDR3 sequence is CASSLFRGSGETQYF. CDR3 in DNA: TGTGCCAGCAGTTTATTCAGGGGCTCAGGGGAGACCCAGTACTTC.

The genes are TRBV7-2 and TRBJ2-3; maybe TRBD1 (5 bases). Trimming removed 5 bases from V and 3 bases from J, with 15 bases in between. Germline-derived CDR1 and CDR2 are SGHTA and FQGNSA. The CDR3 runs 15 residues. The CDR3 region has the DNA TGTGCCAGCAGCCCGCGGACAATTGCTACAGATACGCAGTATTTT. Protein sequence: CASSPRTIATDTQYF.

The chain combines TRBV11-3 with TRBJ2-2; 9 nucleotides line up with TRBD2. This CDR3 is 16 amino acids long. Germline loops: CDR1 SGHNT, CDR2 YENEEA. V lost 2 bases to trimming and J lost 4 bases; unmatched junction nucleotides: 5. The DNA of the CDR3 is TGTGCCAGCAGCTTACGTGCGGGGGGGTTCACCGGGGAGCTGTTTTTT. Amino acid sequence: CASSLRAGGFTGELFF.

This chain connects TRBV19 to TRBJ2-1, with 11 nucleotides matching TRBD2. The CDR3 consists of 16 residues. The ends lost 3 bases at V and 6 bases at J; junction bases unmatched: 7. Germline values: CDR1 LNHDA, CDR2 SQIVND (reference sequence). CDR3 residues: CASSIGGTSGLNEQFF. CDR3 DNA sequence: TGTGCCAGTAGTATTGGGGGGACTAGCGGACTCAATGAGCAGTTCTTC. The full variable domain, with the rest looked up from reference TRBV19 and TRBJ2-1, is DGGITQSPKYLFRKEGQNVTLSCEQNLNHDAMYWYRQDPGQGLRLIYYSQIVNDFQKGDIAEGYSVSREKKESFPLTVTSAQKNPTAFYLCASSIGGTSGLNEQFFGPGTRLTVL.

The chain couples TRBV7-3 to TRBJ2-5, with D perhaps TRBD1 (6 bases). This CDR3 region has 13 residues. Trimming shortened V by 5 bases and J by 5 bases, and 12 bases separated the two germline ends. CDR1 is SGHTA, CDR2 FQGTGA, per germline. CDR3 residues: CASSAGTHETQYF. CDR3 DNA sequence: TGTGCCAGCAGCGCCGGGACACATGAGACCCAGTACTTC.